The TCR beta chain described here comes from a study of PD-L1 blockade in urothelial cancer. The time point denotes: pretreatment peripheral blood. This CDR3 contains 16 residues. The germline gives CDR1 MNHGY, CDR2 SAAAGT. Trimming at V came to 6 bases and at J to 0 bases, leaving 7 bases not matched to a gene. The table came from immunoSEQ multiplex PCR; TCRdb's copy has only in-frame clones and leaves some out. The repertoire holds about 56,000 clones, with about 85% as singletons. This clone was observed once. Material: PBMCs, obtained around atezolizumab (anti-PD-L1) treatment. The chain employs TRBV6-8 and TRBJ2-1; 8 positions match TRBD1. The receptor was isolated from a man between 65 and 85 years old with urothelial cancer. CDR3 coding DNA: TGTGCCAGCAGAGAAACAGGGGGATGCTCCTACAATGAGCAGTTCTTC. Its protein is CASRETGGCSYNEQFF.